This TCR beta chain was documented in a study of T cell responses to AZD1222 COVID-19 vaccine. Study-level background: Whether given at about 4 or about 12 weeks, second doses were pooled. General study results and limits: Repertoire sampling was restricted to post-peak T cell response timepoints. Spike-specific TCR breadth and depth rose after two AZD1222 doses. The donors showed a predominance of white British ancestry and of females, with possible underestimation of clonal diversity.

As regards this clone: What it binds is not known.

The germline V gene encodes CDR1 SGHTA and CDR2 FQGNSA. The CDR3 consists of 15 residues. V was clipped by 5 bases and J by 5 bases; unmatched bases: 11. Assay: immunoSEQ multiplex PCR; the TCRdb copy retains only in-frame clones and omits some. Of some 62,000 clones listed, over 70% are singletons. This clonotype was obtained from an adult in good health. The chain uses TRBV7-2 and TRBJ2-7, with 8 bases lining up with TRBD1. Sequencing used peripheral blood, obtained on day 0 of AZD1222 vaccination. The DNA for the CDR3 is TGTGCCAGCAGCACTACCGGACAGGGTTGGAACGAGCAGTACTTC. It translates to CASSTTGQGWNEQYF.